Shown below are 27 T cell receptor beta chains from a single sample sequenced in a study of CD8+ T cells in alopecia areata. RNA extraction and reverse transcription yielded cDNA as sequencing template. TCRdb's table, derived via immunoSEQ multiplex PCR, lists solely in-frame clones and lacks some. The sample comprises approximately 82,000 clones, 51% of which are singletons, and just over 5.5% rests with the top ten. Material: NKG2D-high CD8+ T cells sorted from blood. The receptors were sampled from a human donor with alopecia areata.

A few counts support this clone. The rearrangement links TRBV2 to TRBJ2-1; D is undetermined. The CDR3 totals 12 residues. From germline, CDR1 is SNHLY and CDR2 FYNNEI. Between the trimmed V and J ends, which lost 2 bases and 7 bases, there was a span of 6 bases. The CDR3 DNA sequence: TGTGCCAGCAGTGAACCCGGAAATGAGCAGTTCTTC. This sequence encodes CASSEPGNEQFF.

The sample holds a few counts of this clone. The gene calls are TRBV28 and TRBJ2-5, with 7 nucleotides matching TRBD1. J was trimmed by 3 bases and V by 7 bases; bases with no gene match: 14. From germline, CDR1 is MDHEN and CDR2 SYDVKM. This CDR3 is 16 amino acids long. The CDR3 bases are TGTGCCAGCACCGTCCCGGGACAGACTATGGAAGAGACCCAGTACTTC. Amino acid sequence: CASTVPGQTMEETQYF.

This clone was observed a few times. CDR3 in amino acids: CASQGQPYYEQYF. The CDR3 DNA sequence: TGTGCCAGCCAGGGACAGCCCTATTACGAGCAGTACTTC. The V and J genes are TRBV2 and TRBJ2-7; 7 bases match TRBD1. The CDR3 consists of 13 residues. J was trimmed by 4 bases and V by 8 bases; bases with no gene match: 8. Germline V CDR1 and CDR2: SNHLY, FYNNEI.

This clone came up a few times. This CDR3 reads CSVDEGPYNEQFF. CDR3 in DNA: TGCAGCGTTGACGAGGGGCCCTACAATGAGCAGTTCTTC. V usage is TRBV29-1 and J usage is TRBJ2-1; the D call may be TRBD1 or TRBD2 (5 bases each). Germline assignment: CDR1 SQVTM and CDR2 ANQGSEA. V dropped 3 bases and J dropped 2 bases, with 8 bases sitting between them. CDR3 length: 13 amino acids.

This clone was recorded a few times. The CDR3 nucleotides read TGCAGCGCTGGGGGCTCCTACGAGCAGTACTTC. Its protein product is CSAGGSYEQYF. The rearrangement joins TRBV29-1 to TRBJ2-7, with D perhaps being TRBD1 or TRBD2 (5 bases each). CDR1 is SQVTM, CDR2 ANQGSEA, per germline. V gave up 7 bases and J gave up 0 bases, with 7 bases separating them. This CDR3 contains 11 residues.

This rearrangement joins TRBV20-1 to TRBJ2-2; D is undetermined. Germline V gene data show CDR1 as DFQATT and CDR2 as SNEGSKA (reference sequence). This CDR3 contains 11 residues. V was trimmed by 5 bases and J by 7 bases, leaving 8 bases between them. DNA of the CDR3: TGCAGTGCTCCCGACCACGGGGAGCTGTTTTTT. This gives the protein CSAPDHGELFF.

This chain joins TRBV6-5 and TRBJ2-3; D is unclear. The CDR3 extends over 14 amino acids. CDR1 MNHEY and CDR2 SVGAGI come from the germline V gene. V was clipped by 0 bases and J by 4 bases, with 8 bases between them. CDR3: CASSYSMVADTQYF. CDR3 sequence (DNA): TGTGCCAGCAGTTACTCGATGGTGGCAGATACGCAGTATTTT.

The rearrangement joins TRBV27 to TRBJ1-5; D gene unclear. There are 13 residues in the CDR3. The V gene's germline CDR1 is MNHEY and CDR2 SMNVEV (reference sequence). V lost 0 bases, J lost 7 bases, and 7 bases lay in between. The CDR3 DNA reads TGTGCCAGCAGTTTATCTTCCTTACAGCCCCAGCATTTT. Its protein is CASSLSSLQPQHF.

V usage is TRBV29-1 and J usage is TRBJ1-1; D is undetermined. Trimming took off 2 bases at V and 1 base at J, with 11 bases between the two ends. The CDR3 is made up of 14 amino acids. The germline gives CDR1 SQVTM, CDR2 ANQGSEA. Here the CDR3 DNA reads TGCAGCGTTGAACCAACGAATCCGAACACTGAAGCTTTCTTT. Its protein product is CSVEPTNPNTEAFF.

V and J are TRBV9 and TRBJ2-3; D not resolved. The germline V and J ends were trimmed by 0 bases and 0 bases, with 11 bases remaining between them. Germline V lookup: CDR1 SGDLS, CDR2 YYNGEE. CDR3 length equals 16 residues. CDR3 sequence: CASSVESSDSTDTQYF. The DNA of the CDR3 is TGTGCCAGCAGCGTAGAGTCGAGCGACAGCACAGATACGCAGTATTTT.

The rearrangement uses TRBV9 and TRBJ2-7; no definite D call. Trimming removed 4 bases at V and 6 bases at J, with 11 bases between. CDR3 size: 12 residues. The germline CDR1 and CDR2 sequences are SGDLS and YYNGEE. CDR3 sequence: CASSSHSSEQYF. CDR3 DNA sequence: TGTGCCAGCAGCAGCCACAGCTCCGAGCAGTACTTC.

The V call is TRBV6-5, the J call TRBJ2-1, with D uncertain. Trimming took off 4 bases at V and 10 bases at J, with 11 bases between the two ends. CDR1 is MNHEY, CDR2 SVGAGI, per germline. The CDR3 runs to 12 residues. CDR3 in DNA: TGTGCCAGCAGTTCGACACAATTGGAGCAGTTCTTC. Protein: CASSSTQLEQFF.

The gene calls are TRBV29-1 and TRBJ1-2, with a tentative D call TRBD1 (6 bases). Germline V gene lookup returns CDR1 SQVTM and CDR2 ANQGSEA. The CDR3 totals 14 residues. The V and J ends lost 6 bases and 8 bases respectively, with 22 bases between them. The CDR3 spells CSVAPARAQGGYTF. The CDR3 DNA reads as TGCAGCGTCGCGCCGGCCAGGGCCCAGGGGGGCTACACCTTC.

In this sample, this clone turned up once. The CDR3 nucleotides read TGCGCCAGCAGCTTTTTTTCCGGGGCGGATACGCAGTATTTT. As protein: CASSFFSGADTQYF. The V call is TRBV5-1, the J call TRBJ2-3; tentatively, D is TRBD1 or TRBD2 (5 bases each). Looked up from germline, CDR1 is SGHRS and CDR2 is YFSETQ. The CDR3 has 14 residues. V lost 2 bases, J lost 6 bases, and 13 bases lay in between.

J is TRBJ2-1 and V is TRBV5-6, with D unclear. This CDR3 contains 13 residues. V shed 2 bases and J shed 5 bases, with 8 bases lying between them. From germline, CDR1 is SGHDT and CDR2 YYEEEE. The CDR3 DNA is TGTGCCAGCAGCTTTGGCCTAAACAATGAGCAGTTCTTC. It translates to CASSFGLNNEQFF.

J is TRBJ1-6 and V is TRBV10-3; a weak D match, TRBD1 (5 bases). This CDR3 has 16 amino acids. Deletions cut 6 bases from V and 9 bases from J, with 21 bases between. Germline values: CDR1 ENHRY, CDR2 SYGVKD. The CDR3 is CAISPASRGRVSPLHF. For the CDR3, the DNA is TGTGCCATCAGCCCGGCCTCGCGGGGCAGAGTTTCACCCCTCCACTTT.

This rearrangement joins TRBV19 to TRBJ2-1; TRBD2 aligns across 8 bases. CDR1 is LNHDA, CDR2 SQIVND, per germline (reference sequence). There are 16 residues in the CDR3. Trimming took 6 bases from V and 7 from J; bases not matched to a gene: 14. Here the CDR3 DNA reads TGTGCCAGTAGCCCAGGCTGGCGGGGGGTCTGGAATGAGCAGTTCTTC. The encoded protein is CASSPGWRGVWNEQFF.

In this sample, this clone turned up a few times. This chain connects TRBV23-1 to TRBJ2-3; D may match TRBD1 or TRBD2 (5 bases each). TRBV23-1 counts as an open reading frame of uncertain function. Trimming stripped 0 bases from V and 1 base from J, with 23 bases between. CDR3 size: 20 residues. This CDR3 is CASSQSRGLRRTDRTDTQYF. The CDR3 DNA reads as TGCGCCAGCAGTCAATCCCGGGGCCTACGGAGGACCGACCGCACAGATACGCAGTATTTT.

The chain uses TRBV5-1 and TRBJ2-7; D call uncertain. The CDR3 has 11 amino acids. V lost 0 bases and J 7 bases, leaving 5 bases between the germline ends. Germline values: CDR1 SGHRS, CDR2 YFSETQ. This chain's CDR3 is CASSLGGEQYF. The CDR3 DNA follows: TGCGCCAGCAGCTTGGGAGGTGAGCAGTACTTC.

This clone was counted a few times. This chain uses TRBV11-2 with TRBJ2-7, with 7 bases matching TRBD2. The CDR3 is 14 residues long. The germline V gene encodes CDR1 SGHAT and CDR2 FQNNGV. Germline trimming cut 4 bases from V and 2 bases from J; bases unmatched to any gene: 5. The CDR3, as DNA: TGTGCCAGCAGCTCCTCACTAGCGCCCTACGAGCAGTACTTC. Its translation: CASSSSLAPYEQYF.

The CDR3 protein is CASSPGLGQNEQFF. Written as DNA, the CDR3 is TGTGCCAGCAGTCCGGGACTAGGACAAAATGAGCAGTTCTTC. The rearrangement joins TRBV6-5 to TRBJ2-1; 8 bases align to TRBD2. CDR1 and CDR2 (germline): MNHEY, SVGAGI. The CDR3 loop spans 14 amino acids. J lost 7 bases, V lost 5 bases, and 7 bases had no gene match.

The chain employs TRBV4-3 and TRBJ2-3, with 9 bases that match TRBD1. Germline CDR1 reads LGHNA; CDR2 reads YSLEER. V lost 2 bases, J lost 2 bases, and 11 bases stayed unmatched. The CDR3 has 18 amino acids. CDR3 region: CASSQSRLQGAITDTQYF. The DNA of the CDR3 is TGCGCCAGCAGCCAAAGCCGCCTACAGGGGGCAATCACAGATACGCAGTATTTT.

The chain combines TRBV19 with TRBJ2-2; D tentatively reads TRBD1 or TRBD2 (5 bases each). Germline V lookup: CDR1 LNHDA, CDR2 SQIVND (reference sequence). V shed 8 bases and J shed 4 bases, with 11 bases lying between them. This CDR3 has 13 residues. The CDR3 nucleotides read TGTGCCAGTGGTCATGGGGGCACCGGGGAGCTGTTTTTT. It codes for CASGHGGTGELFF.

The chain links TRBV7-9 to TRBJ1-1; TRBD1 is a possible D gene (6 bases). Trimming took off 5 bases at V and 1 base at J, with 8 bases between the two ends. This CDR3 has 13 residues. Germline V lookup: CDR1 SEHNR, CDR2 FQNEAQ (reference sequence). The CDR3 sequence is CASSRGGNTEAFF. CDR3 sequence (DNA): TGTGCCAGCAGCCGAGGGGGGAACACTGAAGCTTTCTTT. Supplemented by reference TRBV7-9 and TRBJ1-1, the full variable domain reads DTGVSQNPRHKITKRGQNVTFRCDPISEHNRLYWYRQTLGQGPEFLTYFQNEAQLEKSRLLSDRFSAERPKGSFSTLEIQRTEQGDSAMYLCASSRGGNTEAFFGQGTRLTVV.

The chain employs TRBV9 and TRBJ2-5, with a possible D match to TRBD2 (8 bases). This CDR3 region has 14 residues. Germline V lookup: CDR1 SGDLS, CDR2 YYNGEE. Trimming cost V 4 bases and J 3 bases, with 13 bases left between them. The CDR3 DNA is TGTGCCAGCAGCTTTAGCGGGACAGAAGAGACCCAGTACTTC. This codes for CASSFSGTEETQYF. Based on the CDR3 plus reference TRBV9 and TRBJ2-5, the full variable domain is DSGVTQTPKHLITATGQRVTLRCSPRSGDLSVYWYQQSLDQGLQFLIQYYNGEERAKGNILERFSAQQFPDLHSELNLSSLELGDSALYFCASSFSGTEETQYFGPGTRLLVL.

The chain combines TRBV2 with TRBJ1-6, with D possibly TRBD1 on 6 matching bases. The germline V and J ends were trimmed by 4 bases and 10 bases, with 14 bases remaining between them. CDR3 length equals 14 residues. Germline V gene data show CDR1 as SNHLY and CDR2 as FYNNEI. CDR3 DNA: TGTGCCAGCAGTGGACAGGTAGTAAACTCACCCCTCCACTTT. It translates to CASSGQVVNSPLHF. Variable domain in full (rest from reference TRBV2 and TRBJ1-6): EPEVTQTPSHQVTQMGQEVILRCVPISNHLYFYWYRQILGQKVEFLVSFYNNEISEKSEIFDDQFSVERPDGSNFTLKIRSTKLEDSAMYFCASSGQVVNSPLHFGNGTRLTVT.

The chain has TRBV23-1 and TRBJ2-2; no definite D call. TRBV23-1 is identified as an open reading frame with a role that is uncertain. The CDR3 is 16 residues long. Deletions cut 4 bases from V and 1 base from J, with 13 bases between. Here the CDR3 DNA reads TGCGCCAGCAGTCGTCACGCGCCTGTGAACACCGGGGAGCTGTTTTTT. Translating it yields CASSRHAPVNTGELFF.